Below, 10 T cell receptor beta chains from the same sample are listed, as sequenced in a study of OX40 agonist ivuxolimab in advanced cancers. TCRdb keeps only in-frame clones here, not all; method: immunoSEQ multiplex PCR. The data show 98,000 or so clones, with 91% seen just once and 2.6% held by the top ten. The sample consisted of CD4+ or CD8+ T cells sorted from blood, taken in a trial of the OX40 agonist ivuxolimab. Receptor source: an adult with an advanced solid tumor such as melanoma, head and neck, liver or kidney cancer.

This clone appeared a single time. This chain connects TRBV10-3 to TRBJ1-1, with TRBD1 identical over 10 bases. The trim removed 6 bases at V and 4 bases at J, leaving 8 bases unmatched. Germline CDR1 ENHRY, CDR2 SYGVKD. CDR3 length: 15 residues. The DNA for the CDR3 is TGTGCCATCAGGTCTCCGGGACAGGGGTTCACTGAAGCTTTCTTT. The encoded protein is CAIRSPGQGFTEAFF.

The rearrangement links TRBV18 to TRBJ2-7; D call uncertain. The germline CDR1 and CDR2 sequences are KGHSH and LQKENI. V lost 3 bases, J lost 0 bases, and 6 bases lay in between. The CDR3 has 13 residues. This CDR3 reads CASSPDNSYEQYF. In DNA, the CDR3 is TGTGCCAGCTCACCCGACAACTCCTACGAGCAGTACTTC.

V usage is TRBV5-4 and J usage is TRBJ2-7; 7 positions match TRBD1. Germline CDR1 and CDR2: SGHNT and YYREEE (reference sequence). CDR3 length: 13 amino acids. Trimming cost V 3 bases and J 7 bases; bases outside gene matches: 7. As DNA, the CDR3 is TGTGCCAGCAGCTCGACAGGGTTCAGAGAGCAGTACTTC. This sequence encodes CASSSTGFREQYF.

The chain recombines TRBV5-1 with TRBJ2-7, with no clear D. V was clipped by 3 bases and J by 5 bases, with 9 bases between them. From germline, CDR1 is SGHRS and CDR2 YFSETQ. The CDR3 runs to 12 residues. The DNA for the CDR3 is TGCGCCAGCAGCTCCGGTTCCCACGAGCAGTACTTC. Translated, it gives CASSSGSHEQYF.

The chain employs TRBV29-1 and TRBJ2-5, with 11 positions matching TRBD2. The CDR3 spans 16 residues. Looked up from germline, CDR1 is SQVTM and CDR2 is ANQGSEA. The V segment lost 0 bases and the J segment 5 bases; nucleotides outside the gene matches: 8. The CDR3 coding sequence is TGCAGCGTTGAAGACCCCATAGCGGGAGGGCGCGAGACCCAGTACTTC. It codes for CSVEDPIAGGRETQYF.

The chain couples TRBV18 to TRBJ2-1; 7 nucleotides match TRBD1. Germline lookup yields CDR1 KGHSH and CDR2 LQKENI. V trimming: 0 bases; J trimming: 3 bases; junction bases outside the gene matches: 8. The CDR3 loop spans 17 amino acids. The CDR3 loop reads CASSPPMGQTSYNEQFF. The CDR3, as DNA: TGTGCCAGCTCACCACCGATGGGACAGACGAGCTACAATGAGCAGTTCTTC.

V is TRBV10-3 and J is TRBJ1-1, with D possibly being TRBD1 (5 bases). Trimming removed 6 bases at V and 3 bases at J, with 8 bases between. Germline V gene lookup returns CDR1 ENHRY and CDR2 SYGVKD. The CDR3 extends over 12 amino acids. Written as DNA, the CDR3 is TGTGCCATCAGGGGCAGGGACACTGAAGCTTTCTTT. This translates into CAIRGRDTEAFF.

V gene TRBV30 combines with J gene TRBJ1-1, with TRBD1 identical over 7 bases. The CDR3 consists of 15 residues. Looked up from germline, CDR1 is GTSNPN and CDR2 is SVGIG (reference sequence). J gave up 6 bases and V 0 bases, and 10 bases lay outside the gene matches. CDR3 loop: CAWSVPRTGGAEAFF. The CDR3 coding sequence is TGTGCCTGGAGTGTACCCCGGACAGGAGGGGCTGAAGCTTTCTTT.

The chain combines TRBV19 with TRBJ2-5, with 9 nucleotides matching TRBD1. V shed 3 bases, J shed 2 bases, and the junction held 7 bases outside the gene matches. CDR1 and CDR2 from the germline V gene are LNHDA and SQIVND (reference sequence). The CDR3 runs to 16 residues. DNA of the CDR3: TGTGCCAGTAGTATGATCGGGACAGGGTTACAAGAGACCCAGTACTTC. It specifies CASSMIGTGLQETQYF. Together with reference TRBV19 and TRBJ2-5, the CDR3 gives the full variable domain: DGGITQSPKYLFRKEGQNVTLSCEQNLNHDAMYWYRQDPGQGLRLIYYSQIVNDFQKGDIAEGYSVSREKKESFPLTVTSAQKNPTAFYLCASSMIGTGLQETQYFGPGTRLLVL.

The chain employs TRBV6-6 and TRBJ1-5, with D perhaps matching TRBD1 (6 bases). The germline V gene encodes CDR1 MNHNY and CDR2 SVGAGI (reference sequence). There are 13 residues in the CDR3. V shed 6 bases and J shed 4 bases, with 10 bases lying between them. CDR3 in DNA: TGTGCCAGCAGAGGGACAAATAATCAGCCCCAGCATTTT. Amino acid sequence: CASRGTNNQPQHF.